This T cell receptor beta chain was recovered during a study of post-analysis software for immune sequencing data. Study context: Progressive-relapsing, secondary progressive and relapsing-remitting multiple sclerosis were among the disease courses included.

The V gene's germline CDR1 is MNHNY and CDR2 SVGAGI (reference sequence). The CDR3 loop spans 15 amino acids. Remarks on this clonotype: Its antigen is undetermined. At one of its ends the junction is not consistent with the germline gene, which may arise from a read error.

Prepared TCR beta cDNA libraries contained unique molecular identifiers. Some 500,000 cDNA molecules were obtained per 1 to 10 million input T cells. TCRdb called the PCR reads again in MiXCR, with one record for every CDR3 protein. This table holds approximately 730,000 distinct CDR3 sequences, about 43% found once. Regarding the study as a whole: Multiple sclerosis patients had significantly lower normalized Chao1 diversity than controls. Elevated frequency relative to controls characterized several TRBV segments in patients, TRBV5-6, TRBV5-1 and TRBV20-1 among them. With F measure, samples from one preparation batch clustered together strongly.

V gene TRBV6-6 combines with J gene TRBJ2-3; D uncertain. Input material: blood. The sequence came from a girl aged 5-17 years with multiple sclerosis. The CDR3 region has the DNA TGTGCCAGCAGTCCGACACTCAGGTACACAGATATGCAGTATTTT. This sequence encodes CASSPTLRYTDMQYF.